Listed below are T cell receptor beta chains from one sample, sequenced in a study of blood T cell repertoires in COVID-19. TCRdb keeps only in-frame clones here, not all; method: immunoSEQ multiplex PCR. The data show approximately 250,000 clones, approximately 89% seen once. Material: peripheral blood. These receptors were collected from a man aged 35-49 years with active or convalescent COVID-19. CDR3s include the opening cysteine and the closing phenylalanine or tryptophan. A D gene is named only where the DNA matches it firmly. The size entry is marked missing in some rows and otherwise reads once, few, many or a size class.

D gene,CDR3 length,J gene,V gene,clone size,CDR3 DNA,CDR3 protein
TRBD1,14,TRBJ1-6,TRBV11-1,-,TGTGCCAGCAGCCGGGGACAGGGGAATTCACCCCTCCACTTT,CASSRGQGNSPLHF
-,12,TRBJ2-3,TRBV10-1,-,TGCGCCAGCAGTGAGTCCGGTGATACGCAGTATTTT,CASSESGDTQYF
TRBD1,17,TRBJ1-3,TRBV25-1,-,TGTGCCAGCAGTGACCCGAGACAGGGATCCGCTGGAAACACCATATATTTT,CASSDPRQGSAGNTIYF
TRBD1,13,TRBJ1-5,TRBV5-1,-,TGCGCCAGCAGCTGGGACAGCCTGGGGCCCCAGCATTTT,CASSWDSLGPQHF
TRBD1,15,TRBJ1-5,TRBV6-5,-,TGTGCCAGCAGGAACCCCACAGGGGCGGGGCAGCCCCAGCATTTT,CASRNPTGAGQPQHF
TRBD1,13,TRBJ1-2,TRBV30,once,TGTGCCTGGAGTTACGACAGGGGGAATGGCTACACCTTC,CAWSYDRGNGYTF
TRBD1,12,TRBJ1-1,TRBV6-5,-,TGTGCCAGCAGCCGGTCGACAGGGGAAGCTTTCTTT,CASSRSTGEAFF
-,12,TRBJ1-1,TRBV28,-,TGTGCCAGCAGCACCACTGGGGGGGAAGCTTTCTTT,CASSTTGGEAFF
-,16,TRBJ2-2,TRBV4-1,-,TGCGCCAGCAGCCAAGATGGGGCGGCGAACACCGGGGAGCTGTTTTTT,CASSQDGAANTGELFF
TRBD1,15,TRBJ2-3,TRBV10-2,few,TGCGCCAGCAGTGAGGCGAAGGGACAGGCAGATACGCAGTATTTT,CASSEAKGQADTQYF
-,14,TRBJ2-7,TRBV6-5,once,TGTGCCAGCAGTTACGGACGCGAGGGTCTGGAGCAGTACTTC,CASSYGREGLEQYF
-,12,TRBJ1-5,TRBV12-3/TRBV12-4,once,TGTGCCAGCAGTTTAGCCGATCAGCCCCAGCATTTT,CASSLADQPQHF
-,15,TRBJ1-4,TRBV7-7,once,TGTGCCAGCAGCTTAGTACAGGGAACTAATGAAAAACTGTTTTTT,CASSLVQGTNEKLFF
-,13,TRBJ1-2,TRBV2,-,TGTGCCAGCAGTGATGACAGAATCTATGGCTACACCTTC,CASSDDRIYGYTF
-,16,TRBJ2-2,TRBV28,-,TGTGCCAGCAGTCTTGAGGGCAGGGGAGTCACCGGGGAGCTGTTTTTT,CASSLEGRGVTGELFF
-,16,TRBJ1-5,TRBV11-2,few,TGTGCCAGCAGCTTAGATGCAGGAGGGGTAGGCCAGCCCCAGCATTTT,CASSLDAGGVGQPQHF
-,16,TRBJ2-1,TRBV15,-,TGTGCCACCAGCAGTAACAGCGTCGGGACCTACAATGAGCAGTTCTTC,CATSSNSVGTYNEQFF
TRBD1,13,TRBJ2-5,TRBV7-2,-,TGTGCCAGCAGCTTGGGACAGGTCGAGACCCAGTACTTC,CASSLGQVETQYF
TRBD2,17,TRBJ2-1,TRBV7-9,once,TGTGCCAGCAGCTCAAGGACTAGCGGGGGAGAATACAATGAGCAGTTCTTC,CASSSRTSGGEYNEQFF
TRBD2,15,TRBJ2-7,TRBV5-6,once,TGTGCCAGCAGCTTGGCCAGCGGGAGGGCCTACGAGCAGTACTTC,CASSLASGRAYEQYF
TRBD2,15,TRBJ2-3,TRBV24-1,-,TGTGCCACCGCGGAGCGGGAGGGAGGGACAGATACGCAGTATTTT,CATAEREGGTDTQYF
TRBD2,14,TRBJ2-7,TRBV6-5,-,TGTGCCAGCAGTAAAAGCGGGAGTACCTACGAGCAGTACTTC,CASSKSGSTYEQYF
-,13,TRBJ1-1,TRBV6-6,-,TGTGCCAGCATCCCGACCGGGGGCACTGAAGCTTTCTTT,CASIPTGGTEAFF
TRBD1,15,TRBJ2-7,TRBV5-1,-,TGCGCCAGCAGCCCGGGACAGGGGCTAGCCTACGAGCAGTACTTC,CASSPGQGLAYEQYF
-,15,TRBJ1-6,TRBV5-1,few,TGCGCCAGCAGCTTGGATCAGGGTCGGAGTTCACCCCTCCACTTT,CASSLDQGRSSPLHF
TRBD1,19,TRBJ2-4,TRBV5-1,many,TGCGCCAGCAGCCTTACAGGGGATTATTTGGGGCTAGCCAAAAACATTCAGTACTTC,CASSLTGDYLGLAKNIQYF
-,15,TRBJ2-7,TRBV30,-,TGTGCCTGGAGTGTAGAGGGACAATTAACACTCGAGCAGTACTTC,CAWSVEGQLTLEQYF
TRBD1,15,TRBJ2-7,TRBV5-6,once,TGTGCCAGCAGCTTGCGCACCGGGACAGGGGGCGAGCAGTACTTC,CASSLRTGTGGEQYF
TRBD2,15,TRBJ2-7,TRBV7-2,few,TGTGCCAGCAGCCCGACTAGCGGGAGTGGATACGAGCAGTACTTC,CASSPTSGSGYEQYF
-,13,TRBJ2-3,TRBV6-5,-,TGTGCCAGCACTTACCTTTCGTCGGATACGCAGTATTTT,CASTYLSSDTQYF
TRBD1,16,TRBJ1-6,TRBV5-5,-,TGTGCCAGCAGCCAAGGGAGAGGGGGCGCCGGTTCACCCCTCCACTTT,CASSQGRGGAGSPLHF
TRBD1,14,TRBJ2-7,TRBV6-5,-,TGTGCCAGCAGTTACGGGACAGGGACGTACGAGCAGTACTTC,CASSYGTGTYEQYF
-,13,TRBJ1-1,TRBV18,-,TGTGCCAGCTCACCACCTGAGCCAACTGAAGCTTTCTTT,CASSPPEPTEAFF
-,14,TRBJ1-1,TRBV6-6,few,TGTGCCAGCAGCCTCCGGGACAAGAACACTGAAGCTTTCTTT,CASSLRDKNTEAFF
TRBD1,15,TRBJ2-2,TRBV7-6,-,TGTGCCAGCAGCCCCGGACAGGCCCAGTCCCGGGAGCTGTTTTTT,CASSPGQAQSRELFF
-,10,TRBJ2-1,TRBV20-1,once,TGCAGTGCCCTAAACAATGAGCAGTTCTTC,CSALNNEQFF
TRBD2,15,TRBJ2-1,TRBV6-5,-,TGTGCCAGCAGTTCGAGCGGGAGGTCTTACAATGAGCAGTTCTTC,CASSSSGRSYNEQFF
-,14,TRBJ1-5,TRBV18,-,TGTGCCAGCTCACCCCGGGACACAAATCAGCCCCAGCATTTT,CASSPRDTNQPQHF
TRBD1,14,TRBJ1-2,TRBV27,-,TGTGCCAGCAGTTTAAAGTGGGACAGGGGCGGCTACACCTTC,CASSLKWDRGGYTF
-,15,TRBJ2-5,TRBV30,-,TGTGCCTGGAGTGTACTCGGGGGTGGGTCCGAGACCCAGTACTTC,CAWSVLGGGSETQYF
TRBD1,13,TRBJ1-1,TRBV5-8,-,TGTGCCAGCAGCTTCAACAGGGGTACTGAAGCTTTCTTT,CASSFNRGTEAFF
-,15,TRBJ1-2,TRBV29-1,-,TGCAGCGTTGATGCGAAGGACAAAACTAATTATGGCTACACCTTC,CSVDAKDKTNYGYTF
-,14,TRBJ1-2,TRBV24-1,-,TGTGCCACCAGTGTCTCTCGGGGTAAATATGGCTACACCTTC,CATSVSRGKYGYTF
TRBD2,16,TRBJ2-3,TRBV9,-,TGTGCCAGCAGCGTAGAGCGGGGGGCTTACACAGATACGCAGTATTTT,CASSVERGAYTDTQYF
-,15,TRBJ1-5,TRBV4-1,-,TGCGCCAGCAGCCAAGATACAGGGTGGGATCAGCCCCAGCATTTT,CASSQDTGWDQPQHF
-,13,TRBJ2-1,TRBV11-2,-,TGTGCCAGCAGCTCTGGCCCCGGGAATGAGCAGTTCTTC,CASSSGPGNEQFF
TRBD1,16,TRBJ1-1,TRBV27,-,TGTGCCAGCTCCCGGGACAGGTCACCCATGAACACTGAAGCTTTCTTT,CASSRDRSPMNTEAFF
TRBD1,12,TRBJ2-7,TRBV15,-,TGTGCCACCAGCAGAGATTTGGGACAGGGGTACTTC,CATSRDLGQGYF
TRBD2,14,TRBJ2-1,TRBV27,once,TGTGCCAGCAGTTTTGGGACTAGCGGGAGCGGGCAGTTCTTC,CASSFGTSGSGQFF
TRBD1,17,TRBJ1-5,TRBV10-3,-,TGTGCCATCAGTGAGTCGAAAGGGGACAGCGTCAATCAGCCCCAGCATTTT,CAISESKGDSVNQPQHF
TRBD2,15,TRBJ2-7,TRBV5-1,-,TGCGCCAGCAGCTTGGCTAGCGGGAGTCGAAACGAGCAGTACTTC,CASSLASGSRNEQYF